These 27 T cell receptor beta chains originate from one sample sequenced in a study of blood T cell repertoires in COVID-19. Repertoires were generated with immunoSEQ multiplex PCR, while TCRdb's copy carries only in-frame clones and drops some. The data contain approximately 100,000 clones, roughly 80% of them singletons. The sample consisted of peripheral blood. Every receptor here comes from a man in his sixties with acute or convalescent COVID-19.

The chain employs TRBV30 and TRBJ1-2; TRBD1 matches 7 bases. V dropped 0 bases and J dropped 5; count of bases not matched to a gene: 15. CDR1 GTSNPN and CDR2 SVGIG come from the germline V gene (reference sequence). There are 17 residues in the CDR3. CDR3 DNA: TGTGCCTGGAGTGTACCCCCCATCCCCGGGACAGCTTATGGCTACACCTTC. It codes for CAWSVPPIPGTAYGYTF. Drawing the rest from reference TRBV30 and TRBJ1-2, the complete variable domain is SQTIHQWPATLVQPVGSPLSLECTVEGTSNPNLYWYRQAAGRGLQLLFYSVGIGQISSEVPQNLSASRPQDRQFILSSKKLLLSDSGFYLCAWSVPPIPGTAYGYTFGSGTRLTVV.

The J gene is TRBJ2-5, the V gene TRBV25-1, with TRBD1 matching 8 bases. CDR3 length: 16 amino acids. The V and J ends lost 3 bases and 4 bases, in that order; junction bases with no gene match: 10. Germline CDR1 and CDR2: MGHDK and SYGVNS. CDR3 loop: CASSEGRQGNLETQYF. CDR3 DNA: TGTGCCAGCAGTGAGGGCCGACAGGGGAATCTAGAGACCCAGTACTTC.

The chain is built from TRBV14 and TRBJ2-7; 9 nucleotides line up with TRBD1. Germline V gives CDR1 SGHDN, CDR2 FVKESK. The V gene end was trimmed by 1 base and the J gene end by 6 bases; junction bases not matched to a gene: 1. The CDR3 is made up of 13 amino acids. CDR3 region: CASSQVQGAEQYF. The DNA for the CDR3 is TGTGCCAGCAGCCAAGTACAGGGGGCCGAGCAGTACTTC.

This clone was counted only a few times. The chain's CDR3 is CASSPLSGGRATEAFF. In nucleotides, the CDR3 is TGTGCCAGCAGCCCCCTATCAGGGGGCAGAGCGACTGAAGCTTTCTTT. This chain joins TRBV7-3 and TRBJ1-1; 8 nucleotides align to TRBD1. Per germline, CDR1 SGHTA and CDR2 FQGTGA. V trimming: 5 bases; J trimming: 5 bases; junction bases outside the gene matches: 13. This CDR3 has 16 amino acids.

The genes are TRBV6-5 and TRBJ1-6; TRBD1 matches 9 bases. Germline V gene data show CDR1 as MNHEY and CDR2 as SVGAGI. This CDR3 region has 16 residues. With 0 bases clipped from V and 6 bases from J, the junction kept 3 bases outside the gene matches. CDR3 sequence: CASSYSGDRVNSPLHF. The CDR3 coding sequence is TGTGCCAGCAGTTACTCGGGGGACAGGGTTAATTCACCCCTCCACTTT.

This sequence joins TRBV11-2 and TRBJ1-3; 9 bases map to TRBD1. V gave up 1 base and J gave up 9 bases; unmatched junction bases: 7. This CDR3 contains 15 residues. From germline, CDR1 is SGHAT and CDR2 FQNNGV. The CDR3 loop is CASSLVQGATSTIYF. The CDR3 coding sequence is TGTGCCAGCAGCTTAGTACAGGGGGCCACAAGCACCATATATTTT.

This clone was observed a single time. The J gene is TRBJ1-3, the V gene TRBV12-3 or TRBV12-4, with TRBD1 as a possible D gene (6 bases). With 6 bases removed from V and 2 bases from J, the gap between germline ends came to 8 bases. This CDR3 region has 13 residues. The CDR3 coding sequence is TGTGCCAGCAGGACAGGCCCTGGAAACACCATATATTTT. Its protein product is CASRTGPGNTIYF.

The rearrangement uses TRBV6-2 or TRBV6-3 and TRBJ1-5; D uncertain. Germline CDR1 MNHEY, CDR2 SVGEGT. V was pared by 4 bases and J by 0 bases, with 7 bases between. CDR3 size: 14 residues. The CDR3 loop reads CASSFVISNQPQHF. The CDR3, as DNA: TGTGCCAGCAGTTTCGTAATTAGCAATCAGCCCCAGCATTTT.

The V gene is TRBV6-2 or TRBV6-3, the J gene TRBJ2-1; tentative D call: TRBD2 (6 bases). This CDR3 spans 15 amino acids. V lost 6 bases and J lost 2, with 14 bases in between. CDR1 and CDR2 from the germline V gene are MNHEY and SVGEGT. CDR3 coding DNA: TGTGCCAGCAGCAAGGGACTTCCAACCTACAATGAGCAGTTCTTC. Residues: CASSKGLPTYNEQFF.

The chain employs TRBV3-1 (or the pseudogene TRBV3-2) and TRBJ1-6; 12 bases align to TRBD1. The CDR3 is made up of 16 amino acids. The J segment lost 9 bases and the V segment lost 4 bases, leaving 7 bases of the junction unmatched. In germline, CDR1 is LGHDT, CDR2 YNNKEL (reference sequence). CDR3 sequence reads: CASSPWDRGLFSPLHF. The CDR3 DNA sequence: TGTGCCAGCAGCCCTTGGGACAGGGGGCTATTTTCACCCCTCCACTTT.

This clone came up a few times. Other DNA sequences in the sample encode the same CDR3. In nucleotides, the CDR3 is TGTGCCAGCAGCCTAGTAGCGGGGGGCACAGATACGCAGTATTTT. Translating it yields CASSLVAGGTDTQYF. The chain recombines TRBV11-3 with TRBJ2-3; TRBD2 matches at 9 bases. This CDR3 spans 15 amino acids. With V trimmed by 5 bases and J by 1 base, 4 bases remained unmatched. The V gene's germline CDR1 is SGHNT and CDR2 YENEEA.

V is TRBV27 and J is TRBJ1-6; no firm D call. Germline V gene sequence: CDR1 MNHEY, CDR2 SMNVEV (reference sequence). The CDR3 consists of 14 residues. V shed 7 bases and J shed 2 bases, with 9 bases lying between them. The CDR3 loop is CASMGSPYNSPLHF. The CDR3 coding sequence is TGTGCCAGCATGGGGAGTCCCTATAATTCACCCCTCCACTTT.

This clone was picked up many times. This sequence joins TRBV18 and TRBJ1-6; 7 nucleotides match TRBD1. Germline lookup yields CDR1 KGHSH and CDR2 LQKENI. CDR3 length equals 15 residues. V lost 4 bases, J lost 8 bases, and 8 bases stayed unmatched. Here the CDR3 reads CASSLRQGTDSPLHF. In DNA form, the CDR3 reads TGTGCCAGCTCACTCCGACAGGGAACGGATTCACCCCTCCACTTT.

This CDR3 is CASSLATGGTEAFF. The CDR3 nucleotides are TGTGCCAGCAGCTTGGCCACGGGAGGGACTGAAGCTTTCTTT. The J gene is TRBJ1-1, the V gene TRBV5-5; D gene unclear. The ends were cut back, 0 bases at V and 5 bases at J, with 11 bases in the middle. Germline loops: CDR1 SGHKS, CDR2 YYEKEE (reference sequence). The CDR3 has 14 amino acids.

In this sample, this clone turned up a few times. The genes are TRBV7-9 and TRBJ1-2, with 7 bases lining up with TRBD1. There are 16 residues in the CDR3. J gave up 4 bases and V 6 bases, and 14 bases lay outside the gene matches. From germline, CDR1 is SEHNR and CDR2 FQNEAQ (reference sequence). CDR3 loop: CASSQSIEGAGYGYTF. CDR3 in DNA: TGTGCCAGCAGTCAGTCGATTGAGGGGGCTGGCTATGGCTACACCTTC. The full variable domain, with the rest looked up from reference TRBV7-9 and TRBJ1-2, is DTGVSQNPRHKITKRGQNVTFRCDPISEHNRLYWYRQTLGQGPEFLTYFQNEAQLEKSRLLSDRFSAERPKGSFSTLEIQRTEQGDSAMYLCASSQSIEGAGYGYTFGSGTRLTVV.

For the CDR3, the DNA is TGTGCCAGCAGTTCCCCCCTCGGGAACATTCAGTACTTC. This gives the protein CASSSPLGNIQYF. The chain carries TRBV6-5 and TRBJ2-4; D uncertain. CDR1 is MNHEY, CDR2 SVGAGI, per germline. CDR3 length: 13 residues. Between the trimmed V and J ends, which lost 4 bases and 7 bases, there was a span of 11 bases.

This clone came up a few times. The genes are TRBV29-1 and TRBJ2-2, with D possibly being TRBD1 (5 bases). Trimming cost V 5 bases and J 0 bases, with 10 bases left between them. CDR1 and CDR2 from the germline V gene are SQVTM and ANQGSEA. The CDR3 covers 14 residues. CDR3 in DNA: TGCAGCGTTTCGGACAAGGCGAACACCGGGGAGCTGTTTTTT. This gives the protein CSVSDKANTGELFF.

The rearrangement joins TRBV7-3 to TRBJ2-1; 7 positions match TRBD1. The germline V gene encodes CDR1 SGHTA and CDR2 FQGTGA. The CDR3 has 15 residues. V trimming: 5 bases; J trimming: 0 bases; junction bases outside the gene matches: 4. In DNA, the CDR3 is TGTGCCAGCAGCAAACAGGGGAGCTCCTACAATGAGCAGTTCTTC. It encodes CASSKQGSSYNEQFF.

V is TRBV19 and J is TRBJ2-1; D perhaps matches TRBD2 (6 bases). Germline loops: CDR1 LNHDA, CDR2 SQIVND (reference sequence). The V end was cut by 0 bases, the J end by 12 bases, with 12 bases between. The CDR3 runs 13 residues. The CDR3 sequence is CASSIEVRERQFF. The CDR3, as DNA: TGTGCCAGTAGTATAGAGGTCCGGGAGCGGCAGTTCTTC.

J is TRBJ1-3 and V is TRBV12-1; the table names TRBD1, a call not compared with the DNA. TRBV12-1 is marked as a pseudogene. The CDR3 covers 18 residues. CDR3 coding DNA: TGTGCCAGCAGCTTCAACCGGGACAGGGGATTGGGTGGAAACACCATATATTTT. It translates to CASSFNRDRGLGGNTIYF.

The chain links TRBV27 to TRBJ1-2, with D possibly TRBD1 on 5 matching bases. Trimming took 4 bases from V and 7 from J, leaving 13 bases between them. This CDR3 has 13 residues. The germline gives CDR1 MNHEY, CDR2 SMNVEV (reference sequence). As DNA, the CDR3 is TGTGCCAGCAGTTATCGTGGGGCAGGTGGCTACACCTTC. Its protein is CASSYRGAGGYTF.

The chain carries TRBV28 and TRBJ1-4; D gene uncertain. There are 15 residues in the CDR3. CDR1 and CDR2 from the germline V gene are MDHEN and SYDVKM. V lost 6 bases and J 1 base, leaving 12 bases between the germline ends. CDR3: CASSSRERTNEKLFF. CDR3 in DNA: TGTGCCAGCAGCTCAAGGGAGCGAACTAATGAAAAACTGTTTTTT.

The genes are TRBV5-4 and TRBJ1-2; 8 positions agree with TRBD1. J gave up 6 bases and V 0 bases, and 1 base lay outside the gene matches. This CDR3 region has 13 residues. Per germline, CDR1 SGHNT and CDR2 YYREEE (reference sequence). The DNA for the CDR3 is TGTGCCAGCAGCTTGGCAGGGGGCAATGGCTACACCTTC. It is translated as CASSLAGGNGYTF.

The rearrangement links TRBV6-6 to TRBJ1-5, with TRBD1 matching 9 bases. V shed 3 bases, J shed 3 bases, and the junction held 6 bases outside the gene matches. This CDR3 has 16 amino acids. The germline CDR1 and CDR2 sequences are MNHNY and SVGAGI (reference sequence). CDR3: CASSYSGTGSNQPQHF. CDR3 DNA: TGTGCCAGCAGTTATTCCGGGACAGGGTCCAATCAGCCCCAGCATTTT.

J is TRBJ1-2 and V is TRBV21-1; TRBD1 reflects the table's D call only, with no check against the DNA. TRBV21-1 is given as a pseudogene. The CDR3 has 13 amino acids. The CDR3 region is CATPNQGAKGYTF. CDR3 DNA: TGTGCCACCCCAAACCAGGGGGCGAAAGGCTACACCTTC.

This rearrangement joins TRBV7-2 to TRBJ2-7; D unclear. The V gene's germline CDR1 is SGHTA and CDR2 FQGNSA. V was clipped by 2 bases and J by 3 bases, with 14 bases between them. The CDR3 is 15 residues long. CDR3 DNA sequence: TGTGCCAGCAGCTTACTCGAGACACAATACTACGAGCAGTACTTC. Protein sequence: CASSLLETQYYEQYF.

V and J are TRBV27 and TRBJ2-1; a weak D match, TRBD1 (9 bases). The germline gives CDR1 MNHEY, CDR2 SMNVEV (reference sequence). The CDR3 contains 15 residues. V was clipped by 3 bases and J by 9 bases, with 18 bases between them. The CDR3 region is CASSFSGTGYGEQFF. The CDR3, as DNA: TGTGCCAGCAGTTTTAGCGGGACAGGGTATGGTGAGCAGTTCTTC.